This T cell receptor (beta chain) was recovered during a study of cytomegalovirus exposure and HLA in healthy donors (dated by TCRdb to about 2017). For the wider study: An earlier analysis of a few hundred of the donors reported over 250 Gb of sequence data and around 100 million unique TCR beta sequences obtained from 150 million to 200 million T cells. An early release covering over 500 HLA-typed donors comprised about 300 gigabases of sequencing data and 85 million to 100 million unique TCR sequences. The genetic ancestry cluster associated with self-reported Caucasian donors included 65% to 90% of the 398 genotyped donors. The study was designed to test whether signatures of past pathogen exposure could be identified by cataloging public T cell receptors. Using immunosequencing, the study profiled T cell repertoires from fewer than 850 subjects and related those repertoires to cytomegalovirus serostatus. In addition to the first cohort of approximately 670 subjects, a separate validation cohort of around 110 different subjects was used. High-throughput TCR immunosequencing, statistical association of individual TCRs with disease status, and machine learning were combined to predict cytomegalovirus infection status. A later analysis re-analyzed previously published TCR beta repertoires from 550 to 700 donors and added high-resolution HLA genotyping to study TCR occurrence patterns. Rather than drawing on any new phenotypic data, the later analysis identified candidate immune exposures from TCR beta sequences and the way those sequences occurred across donors. In an earlier analysis of 587 of the donors, high-throughput TCR beta sequencing was used to judge whether each TCR beta V gene segment behaved as functional or pseudogenic. Donor age, sex, ethnicity and CMV serostatus were collected together with the repertoire data. Genome-wide SNP genotypes for about 55% of the roughly 670 donors were used in a later genetic analysis, which treated that subset as a discovery cohort. All discovery cohort repertoires had been generated using a single sequencing platform. Class I and class II HLA loci were covered by the typing at four-digit resolution. Typing coverage varied by locus: about 620-640 donors for A, B, C, DRB1 and DQB1; under 550 for DQA1; around 570 for DPA1; fewer than 480 for DPB1. Roughly 5 DR-DQ haplotypes were handled as single units for association and clustering because linkage in the cohort was strong. Among roughly 370 genotyped donors of the cohort, an average of roughly 240,000 unique TCR beta nucleotide sequences were sequenced per donor, around 20% of them non-productive. Study-level results and caveats: Immune exposure information for the cohort was limited to CMV serostatus. Roughly uniform sequencing depth across donors was assumed in presence/absence analyses, although this assumption may not hold. A later analysis found that TCR association rates varied across HLA loci, with DRB1 alleles showing the most associated TCRs and HLA-C alleles the fewest. In the study, some 160 TCR beta chains were listed as associated with cytomegalovirus. In a later analysis, most CMV-associated TCR beta chains were found to appear HLA-restricted, with HLA associations seemingly driven largely by CMV exposure. The 87-base-pair reads could not distinguish some IMGT-functional V segments, including TRBV6-2 and TRBV6-3, so those segments were excluded. A cluster of highly shared sequence variants was judged likely to be a technical artifact of the sequencing pipeline. HLA typing was unavailable for some donors at each locus, so association tests used only the typed subset. Most TCR sequences were seen in very few donors, while some public TCRs were found in many individuals. An association between a missense DCLRE1C variant and V-gene and J-gene trimming of TCR beta chains was found in a later genetic analysis and replicated in an independent cohort. An earlier analysis of 587 of the donors showed that most TCR beta V segments appeared in productive rearrangements either about 87% or about 30% of the time, which broadly matched IMGT annotations. When HLA alleles, especially DR and DQ, strongly co-occurred, TCR associations were difficult to assign to individual alleles. In a later genetic analysis, fewer N-insertions in productive TCRs were reported among donors in an Asian-associated ancestry cluster than the 666-donor mean. Correlated functional status among segregating V segments might reflect linkage disequilibrium, but an unknown experimental factor could not be ruled out. In a later analysis, HLA-associated TCR beta chains were found to be more clonally expanded and to have lower generation probabilities than equally common non-associated chains. The classifier was reported to diagnose cytomegalovirus status with high specificity and sensitivity in both the original cohort and the validation cohort. This cohort had only TCR beta chains sequenced, and the lack of alpha or paired-chain data limited which features could be detected. In vitro tests confirmed that a few of the cytomegalovirus-associated TCR beta chains recognize cytomegalovirus antigens. A further reported finding was that TCR beta sequences accurately predicted the HLA-A and HLA-B alleles for most subjects in the first cohort. It was suggested by the authors that the approach could potentially be generalized to other disease states and immunological phenotypes. Specific HLA alleles were associated with 15,000 to 20,000 TCR beta sequences at a false discovery rate of 0.05 in a later analysis. Several of the top co-occurrence clusters appeared to be linked to parvovirus B19, influenza, CMV and Epstein-Barr virus, according to a later analysis. Approximately 18 rarely observed V segments, including chromosome 9 orphons, were excluded from the earlier analysis of some 590 of the donors because counts were too low.

Library prep was done by the immunoSEQ multiplex PCR assay. The multiplex PCR relied on a mix of 60 forward primers for TCR Vbeta segments and 13 reverse primers for TCR Jbeta segments. The CDR3 region of rearranged TCR beta genes was amplified from genomic DNA by a multiplex PCR assay. On the Illumina HiSeq System, the amplified TCR beta libraries were sequenced as 87-base-pair reads. Regarding the original processing steps: A later analysis counted 75 million to 100 million unique TCR beta chains across the 700 or so repertoires, and approximately 11 million of these chains were shared by at least two donors. Raw reads were error-corrected and collapsed into unique sequences by a nearest-neighbor algorithm in which closely related sequences were merged to remove PCR and sequencing errors. CDR3 sequences were aligned to IMGT reference sequences to assign V, D and J gene segments. For a sequence to be retained, a match of at least six nucleotides to both a V gene segment and a J gene segment was required. A rearrangement counted as productive if the CDR3 had no stop codons and remained in frame with V and J, and every other rearrangement counted as non-productive. Following IMGT convention, CDR3 was defined as the stretch from the second conserved V-encoded cysteine up to the conserved J-encoded phenylalanine. The earlier analysis of a few hundred of the donors excluded sequences that lacked an unambiguous match to a single V gene segment. An earlier analysis of 500 to 600 of the donors classified V segments as functional when productive rearrangements were above 56.7% and as segregating when the standard deviation between donors was above 5%. A statistical classification framework was built to diagnose cytomegalovirus status from the catalog of TCR beta chain sequences. V and J gene assignment, in a later analysis, came from comparing TCR nucleotide sequences with IMGT/GENE-DB human TR gene sequences. The TCRdist pipeline was used in a later analysis to assign CDR3 sequences and most-parsimonious VDJ recombination scenarios. A later analysis defined each TCR beta chain by its CDR3 amino acid sequence plus V-gene family, and excluded reads lacking a unique V-gene family. As a way to deal with suspected cross-contamination and a sequencing artifact, a later analysis dropped nearly 600 nucleotide sequences that were highly shared and had low generation probability. In a later analysis, a clonal expansion index for each public chain was calculated from normalized within-repertoire ranks of inferred template counts. In a later analysis, generation probabilities were computed with a VDJ recombination model fitted to out-of-frame rearrangements, and the resulting probabilities were checked against IGoR. In a later analysis, TCR-TCR, TCR-HLA and TCR-CMV co-occurrence was scored with hypergeometric tests, and a repertoire-size bias correction was applied to TCR pairs. In a later analysis, false discovery rates were estimated by permuting HLA or CMV assignments 20 times. In a later analysis, co-occurring TCRs were grouped using DBSCAN, with TCRdist sequence similarity added in when clustering inside HLA-allele-positive subsets. For co-occurrence clustering, repertoires with fewer than 30,000 or more than 120,000 public chains were excluded, along with 5 or 6 repertoires with anomalous nucleotide sharing. TCRdb's version of the immuneACCESS table is confined to in-frame rearrangements and falls short of the full clone set. An unresolved V gene accounts for under half of the shortfall where checked; the remainder is of unknown origin. That table furnishes V, J and clone size, whereas the DNA furnished D and trimming. Across this sample there are around 110,000 clones, with around 75% seen only once. The top ten clones comprise nearly 0.9% of the sample.

Turning to this clone: The target of this receptor is not known. No much larger clone exists at a distance of one base, and base qualities are not known.

From cysteine to phenylalanine, the CDR3 is 14 amino acids long. Kept here is only the CDR3 DNA, which spans 42 bases and is read in frame from base 1. As encoded in the germline V gene (reference sequence), CDR1 is GTSNPN while CDR2 is SVGIG. V loses 5 bases, J loses 5 bases, and the germline ends lie 16 bases apart. In total, fewer than 750 healthy bone marrow donors made up the cohort. At the time of sampling, all cohort members were nominally healthy, though unrecorded immune exposures were likely present. The donor was CMV seronegative and was included in the group of a few hundred seronegative cohort members. Every donor gave a peripheral blood sample, and the peripheral blood mononuclear cells from that sample were used for TCR beta sequencing. The Qiagen DNeasy Blood Extraction Kit was used to extract genomic DNA from the blood cell samples.

The receptor comes from a woman under 40 in good health and CMV-seronegative. The chain couples TRBV30 to TRBJ1-5, with the D gene too uncertain to name. Sequenced: PBMCs. CDR3 protein: CAWQRAAGDQPQHF. The DNA sequence reads TGTGCCTGGCAGAGGGCAGCCGGAGATCAGCCCCAGCATTTT.